This T cell receptor beta chain was recovered during a study of blood T cell repertoires in COVID-19. Study details: Collection of acute and convalescent COVID-19 samples took place in the United States, Italy and Spain. From T cells, B-cell-depleted T cells, or PBMCs came the material, which was cDNA or gDNA.

V shed 0 bases, J shed 2 bases, and the junction held 6 bases outside the gene matches. The germline CDR1 and CDR2 sequences are SGHRS and YFSETQ. The CDR3 covers 16 residues. Data came from immunoSEQ multiplex PCR; TCRdb stores just in-frame clones and leaves some out. The repertoire holds around 140,000 clones, with over 65% as singletons. Material for sequencing was peripheral blood. This TCR was sampled from a man aged 45-65 years with acute or convalescent COVID-19. The chain joins TRBV5-1 to TRBJ2-3, with 7 bases that match TRBD2. CDR3 sequence: CASSLALRGNTDTQYF. The CDR3 DNA is TGCGCCAGCAGCTTGGCCTTGCGGGGGAACACAGATACGCAGTATTTT. Together with reference TRBV5-1 and TRBJ2-3, the CDR3 gives the full variable domain: KAGVTQTPRYLIKTRGQQVTLSCSPISGHRSVSWYQQTPGQGLQFLFEYFSETQRNKGNFPGRFSGRQFSNSRSEMNVSTLELGDSALYLCASSLALRGNTDTQYFGPGTRLTVL.